One sample yielded the 7 T cell receptor beta chains listed below, sequenced in a study of Graves' ophthalmopathy and Graves' hyperthyroidism. Using RNA transcripts, the TCR beta CDR3 regions were amplified. The workflow started with a first-round RT-PCR run with HTBI primers and then moved on to a second-round multiplex PCR. Each CDR3 protein gets one entry after TCRdb re-called the multiplex PCR reads with MiXCR. In the table there are hundreds of thousands of distinct CDR3 sequences, 40% of which are singletons. The sample comprised peripheral blood. The origin of the receptors is an adult man with Graves' ophthalmopathy.

On this clonotype itself: A clone one base away is much larger, so this may be a read error. This is likely a read error, given that the CDR3 carries no conserved phenylalanine or tryptophan at its end. The CDR3 here is CASSLMSVGNTEAFL. In DNA form, the CDR3 reads TGTGCCAGCAGCTTAATGTCGGTCGGAAACACTGAAGCTTTCCTT. The chain combines TRBV2 with TRBJ1-1; D gene ambiguous. The germline V and J ends were trimmed by 6 bases and 2 bases, with 16 bases remaining between them. Germline lookup yields CDR1 SNHLY and CDR2 FYNNEI. The CDR3 has 15 amino acids.

This clonotype occurred many times. V is TRBV7-3 and J is TRBJ2-7; 7 nucleotides agree with TRBD2. This CDR3 spans 15 amino acids. The J segment lost 5 bases and the V segment lost 0 bases, leaving 7 bases of the junction unmatched. Germline assignment: CDR1 SGHTA and CDR2 FQGTGA. CDR3 in amino acids: CASSLTPAGSDEQYF. CDR3 in DNA: TGTGCCAGCAGCTTAACCCCAGCGGGGAGCGACGAGCAGTACTTC.

This clonotype has a count of ten or more. This chain connects TRBV12-3 or TRBV12-4 to TRBJ1-1; D unresolved. The CDR3 runs 12 residues. Deletions cut 6 bases from V and 6 bases from J, with 11 bases between. For the CDR3, the DNA is TGTGCCAGCAGCCCGGCCAGTCCTGAAGCTTTCTTT. This translates into CASSPASPEAFF.

The chain joins TRBV6-6 to TRBJ1-4; perhaps TRBD1 as D (5 bases). V lost 6 bases, J lost 8 bases, and 25 bases lay in between. Germline CDR1 and CDR2: MNHNY and SVGAGI (reference sequence). This CDR3 is 17 amino acids long. CDR3 in DNA: TGTGCCAGCAGCCCCCGCGTCACCCAGGGAATTTCGGAAAAACTGTTTTTT. Residues: CASSPRVTQGISEKLFF.

The J gene is TRBJ2-5, the V gene TRBV2; 9 nucleotides line up with TRBD1. Germline V gene sequence: CDR1 SNHLY, CDR2 FYNNEI. The CDR3 loop spans 14 amino acids. Trimming removed 8 bases from V and 5 bases from J; junction bases left unmatched: 9. CDR3 amino acids: CASGRDRVGETQYF. DNA of the CDR3: TGTGCCAGCGGCCGGGACAGGGTTGGGGAGACCCAGTACTTC.

V usage is TRBV7-8 and J usage is TRBJ1-3; 7 bases fit TRBD1. The CDR3 runs 13 residues. V was clipped by 6 bases and J by 6 bases; unmatched bases: 5. Germline loops: CDR1 SGHVS, CDR2 FQNEAQ. Written as DNA, the CDR3 is TGTGCCAGCAGGGGTACAGGGGAAAACACCATATATTTT. This sequence encodes CASRGTGENTIYF. The full variable domain, in which reference TRBV7-8 and TRBJ1-3 provide the parts outside the CDR3, is GAGVSQSPRYKVAKRGQDVALRCDPISGHVSLFWYQQALGQGPEFLTYFQNEAQLDKSGLPSDRFFAERPEGSVSTLKIQRTQQEDSAVYLCASRGTGENTIYFGEGSWLTVV.

Only one count was recorded for this clonotype. Possible read error: a much larger clone is one base away. The chain uses TRBV7-9 and TRBJ1-6; a weak D match, TRBD1 (5 bases). This CDR3 comprises 16 residues. The ends were cut back, 5 bases at V and 5 bases at J, with 16 bases in the middle. The germline CDR1 and CDR2 sequences are SEHNR and FQNEAQ (reference sequence). The chain's CDR3 is CASSRGTQDDNSPLHF. The CDR3 region has the DNA TGTGCCAGCAGCCGCGGGACGCAAGATGATAATTCACCCCTCCACTTT.